The source of this TCR beta chain is a study of prognosis after radiotherapy for stage I lung cancer. About the study: Alongside stereotactic body radiotherapy, concurrent therapy was given to no patient.

As concerns this clonotype: Its antigen remains unknown. It is likely a read error: a sequence one base away is far more abundant.

Template was genomic DNA; TCR beta CDR3 amplified in two multiplex PCR rounds. Round-one PCR had primers specific to each TRBV and TRBJ gene. TCRdb reprocessed the multiplex PCR reads with MiXCR, giving one entry per CDR3 protein. The repertoire has some 14,000 distinct CDR3 sequences, about 51% of them found once; the top ten carry around 30%. The authors drew around 6 milliliters of peripheral blood at each of two time points. The CDR3 sequence is 15 residues long. Germline values: CDR1 MNHGY, CDR2 SAAAGT. Overall study findings and caveats: Reduced Shannon entropy following stereotactic body radiation therapy was recorded in patients who developed distant metastases. The authors reported that TRBV and TRBJ gene usage differed between patients with and without metastases.

The rearrangement uses TRBV6-8 and TRBJ2-7, with 7 bases lining up with TRBD2. The clonotype originates from a donor over 45 with non-small cell lung cancer. The sample here was PBMCs, taken before or after stereotactic body radiation therapy (not recorded which). CDR3 sequence (DNA): TGTTCCAGCAGCGCAACGGGGGGAATTGCCTACGAGCAGTACTTC. Translated: CSSSATGGIAYEQYF.